Given below is one T cell receptor beta chain in context. These data are taken from a study of blood T cell repertoires in COVID-19. About the research overall: COVID-19 samples collected from the United States, Italy and Spain covered acute and convalescent phases. T cells, B-cell-depleted T cells, or PBMCs provided the cDNA or gDNA that served as material.

This CDR3 region has 13 residues. Trimming left V 2 bases short and J 8 bases short, with 12 bases between. Germline V gene lookup returns CDR1 MDHEN and CDR2 SYDVKM. As originally analysed: Cell counts per sample came from amplifying reference gene primers. Produced via immunoSEQ multiplex PCR; TCRdb's table is partial and in-frame only. The DNA gave D and trimming, while V, J and clone size come from that table. The sample yields some 320,000 clones, 70% to 90% seen once. Sequenced: peripheral blood. The genes are TRBV28 and TRBJ1-2, with no clear D. This TCR was recovered from a woman in her forties or fifties who had recovered from COVID-19. The CDR3 DNA sequence: TGTGCCAGCAGTTTAAGCGGCGTATGGGGCTACACCTTC. Protein product: CASSLSGVWGYTF.